The 27 T cell receptor beta chains given below trace back to one sample, sequenced in a study of T cell responses to AZD1222 COVID-19 vaccine. Clones were read by immunoSEQ multiplex PCR, and TCRdb kept only the in-frame ones, dropping some. Among approximately 89,000 clones, approximately 90% were seen once, and the ten largest hold roughly 4.3%. Sequenced material: peripheral blood, taken on day 0 of MenACWY control vaccination. The source is an adult in good health.

This chain uses TRBV3-1 (or the pseudogene TRBV3-2) with TRBJ1-3; D might be TRBD1 (5 bases). The CDR3 totals 14 residues. Trimming pared 3 bases from V and 3 bases from J, leaving 9 bases between. Germline V lookup: CDR1 LGHDT, CDR2 YNNKEL (reference sequence). Here the CDR3 reads CASSQRTLGNTIYF. Written as DNA, the CDR3 is TGTGCCAGCAGCCAGAGGACACTTGGAAACACCATATATTTT.

The chain links TRBV6-5 to TRBJ2-5; tentatively, D is TRBD2 (5 bases). V was pared by 5 bases and J by 4 bases, with 17 bases between. The CDR3 contains 15 residues. CDR1 is MNHEY and CDR2 is SVGAGI in the germline V gene. CDR3 loop: CASSPRGDMGETQYF. The DNA for the CDR3 is TGTGCCAGCAGTCCCCGGGGAGATATGGGAGAGACCCAGTACTTC.

V and J are TRBV18 and TRBJ1-1, with 9 positions matching TRBD1. CDR1 and CDR2 (germline): KGHSH, LQKENI. Unmatched junction bases numbered 8, after V lost 6 bases and J lost 6 bases. The CDR3 is 14 amino acids. The CDR3 loop is CASSVDRGSSEAFF. Written as DNA, the CDR3 is TGTGCCAGCTCCGTCGACAGGGGGTCTTCTGAAGCTTTCTTT.

The CDR3 region is CASSERGDRGSKQYF. The CDR3 region has the DNA TGTGCCAGCAGTGAAAGGGGGGACAGGGGTAGCAAGCAGTACTTC. The genes are TRBV6-1 and TRBJ2-7; the match to TRBD1 covers 10 bases. The germline V gene has CDR1 MNHNS and CDR2 SASEGT. V lost 2 bases, J lost 8 bases, and 9 bases stayed unmatched. The CDR3 runs 15 residues.

This chain joins TRBV4-1 and TRBJ1-3; D unresolved. Germline CDR1 is MGHRA and CDR2 is YSYEKL. V was pared by 4 bases and J by 0 bases, with 16 bases between. The CDR3 contains 17 residues. The CDR3 protein is CASSPIVLASSGNTIYF. The CDR3 DNA is TGCGCCAGCAGCCCTATAGTACTTGCGAGCTCTGGAAACACCATATATTTT.

This sequence joins TRBV12-5 and TRBJ2-4, with D possibly matching TRBD2 (6 bases). This CDR3 region has 16 residues. Germline V gene lookup returns CDR1 LGHNT and CDR2 FRNRAP. The V end was cut by 2 bases, the J end by 4 bases, with 15 bases between. The CDR3 loop is CASGLPSAGGKNIQYF. As DNA, the CDR3 is TGTGCTAGTGGTTTGCCTTCTGCTGGAGGGAAAAACATTCAGTACTTC.

The chain links TRBV5-5 to TRBJ2-3; D uncertain. The CDR3 contains 15 residues. The germline gives CDR1 SGHKS, CDR2 YYEKEE (reference sequence). The V and J ends lost 2 bases and 1 base respectively, with 11 bases between them. Here the CDR3 DNA reads TGTGCCAGCAGCTTCCTAGGGCAACGCACAGATACGCAGTATTTT. Protein product: CASSFLGQRTDTQYF. Supplemented by reference TRBV5-5 and TRBJ2-3, the full variable domain reads DAGVTQSPTHLIKTRGQQVTLRCSPISGHKSVSWYQQVLGQGPQFIFQYYEKEERGRGNFPDRFSARQFPNYSSELNVNALLLGDSALYLCASSFLGQRTDTQYFGPGTRLTVL.

The chain has TRBV10-2 and TRBJ1-2; D is unresolved. The CDR3 covers 12 residues. The germline V gene has CDR1 WSHSY and CDR2 SAAADI. V was shortened by 8 bases and J by 3 bases, with 10 bases between the two germline ends. The CDR3, as DNA: TGCGCCAGCCTTACGGAAGACTATGGCTACACCTTC. It specifies CASLTEDYGYTF.

This clone was counted a single time. The V call is TRBV15, the J call TRBJ2-6, with D possibly being TRBD2 (5 bases). Per germline, CDR1 LNHNV and CDR2 YYDKDF (reference sequence). This CDR3 is 16 amino acids long. The V gene lost 0 bases and the J gene lost 9 bases, with 15 bases spanning the gap. The chain's CDR3 is CATSRDLGHEGNVLTF. In DNA form, the CDR3 reads TGTGCCACCAGCAGAGATCTAGGCCATGAGGGCAACGTCCTGACTTTC.

The chain uses TRBV28 and TRBJ1-1; tentative D call: TRBD1 (6 bases). CDR3 length: 15 amino acids. CDR1 is MDHEN and CDR2 is SYDVKM in the germline V gene. V was trimmed by 6 bases and J by 1 base, leaving 15 bases between them. CDR3 sequence reads: CASRDDGGANTEAFF. DNA for the CDR3: TGTGCCAGCAGGGATGACGGGGGGGCGAACACTGAAGCTTTCTTT.

This chain links TRBV6-5 with TRBJ2-7; 8 bases are shared with TRBD1. Germline V gene sequence: CDR1 MNHEY, CDR2 SVGAGI. Germline trimming cut 10 bases from V and 2 bases from J; bases unmatched to any gene: 7. The CDR3 runs to 13 residues. The CDR3, as DNA: TGTGCCACGACCGGACAGGGCACCTACGAGCAGTACTTC. It is translated as CATTGQGTYEQYF.

The genes are TRBV5-4 and TRBJ2-7; TRBD1 matches at 7 bases. CDR3 length: 14 residues. Losses at the gene ends were 5 bases for V and 0 bases for J; bases not matched to a gene: 5. Germline assignment: CDR1 SGHNT and CDR2 YYREEE (reference sequence). The CDR3 protein is CASRQDRSSYEQYF. The CDR3 DNA sequence: TGTGCCAGCAGACAGGACAGGAGCTCCTACGAGCAGTACTTC.

The gene calls are TRBV11-2 and TRBJ2-7, with TRBD1 identical over 7 bases. The length of the CDR3 is 13 residues. Germline trimming cut 6 bases from V and 2 bases from J; bases unmatched to any gene: 4. Germline CDR1 SGHAT, CDR2 FQNNGV. CDR3 protein: CASRARGPYEQYF. The CDR3 nucleotides are TGTGCCAGCAGAGCAAGGGGGCCCTACGAGCAGTACTTC.

The rearrangement joins TRBV6-1 to TRBJ1-6; no firm D call. CDR1 is MNHNS, CDR2 SASEGT, per germline. This CDR3 contains 16 residues. Trimming shortened V by 4 bases and J by 3 bases, and 13 bases separated the two germline ends. The CDR3 loop is CASSALAADYNSPLHF. The DNA of the CDR3 is TGTGCCAGCAGTGCCCTGGCGGCCGACTATAATTCACCCCTCCACTTT.

The chain uses TRBV7-8 and TRBJ2-7; D gene uncertain. The CDR3 has 13 amino acids. CDR1 and CDR2 from the germline V gene are SGHVS and FQNEAQ. Trimming cost V 3 bases and J 0 bases, with 6 bases left between them. CDR3 nucleotides: TGTGCCAGCAGCTTTGGCAGCTCCTACGAGCAGTACTTC. Protein product: CASSFGSSYEQYF.

This chain links TRBV16 with TRBJ1-1; D unclear. V shed 2 bases and J shed 1 base, with 8 bases lying between them. Looked up from germline, CDR1 is KGHSY and CDR2 is FQNENV. This CDR3 has 14 amino acids. CDR3 residues: CASSQGVGNTEAFF. CDR3 sequence (DNA): TGTGCCAGCAGCCAAGGGGTAGGGAACACTGAAGCTTTCTTT.

The V and J genes are TRBV18 and TRBJ2-3, with TRBD1 identical over 9 bases. Germline CDR1 reads KGHSH; CDR2 reads LQKENI. The junction had 4 bases not matched to a gene; V was cut back by 3 bases and J by 0 bases. CDR3 length: 16 residues. The CDR3 DNA is TGTGCCAGCTCACCCTTACAGGGGGCAAGCACAGATACGCAGTATTTT. Amino acids: CASSPLQGASTDTQYF.

This chain connects TRBV28 to TRBJ1-2, with TRBD1 as a possible D gene (6 bases). This CDR3 is 14 amino acids long. Trimming pared 8 bases from V and 3 bases from J, leaving 16 bases between. Germline CDR1 is MDHEN and CDR2 is SYDVKM. The CDR3 loop is CASLSGTIDYGYTF. The DNA of the CDR3 is TGTGCCAGCCTCTCCGGGACAATTGACTATGGCTACACCTTC.

The rearrangement uses TRBV6-5 and TRBJ1-1, with 7 nucleotides matching TRBD1. The CDR3 contains 14 residues. Trimming took 5 bases from V and 1 from J; bases not matched to a gene: 4. Per the germline V gene, CDR1 is MNHEY and CDR2 is SVGAGI. The DNA for the CDR3 is TGTGCCAGCAGTCTAGGGGGCCCGAACACTGAAGCTTTCTTT. Encoded protein: CASSLGGPNTEAFF.

This clone has a handful of counts. The rearrangement links TRBV4-1 to TRBJ1-2, with unresolved D. Germline V gives CDR1 MGHRA, CDR2 YSYEKL. CDR3 length: 13 residues. V was pared by 5 bases and J by 3 bases, with 10 bases between. The CDR3 here is CASSTDGYYGYTF. CDR3 DNA sequence: TGCGCCAGCAGCACCGACGGGTACTATGGCTACACCTTC.

The rearrangement links TRBV5-1 to TRBJ2-7; tentative D call: TRBD1 (7 bases). The germline V and J ends were trimmed by 4 bases and 7 bases, with 18 bases remaining between them. The CDR3 extends over 14 amino acids. Germline V gives CDR1 SGHRS, CDR2 YFSETQ. The CDR3 sequence: CASSADRVGREQYF. In DNA, the CDR3 is TGCGCCAGCAGCGCAGACAGGGTAGGGAGGGAGCAGTACTTC.

This clone appeared once. The junction departs from the called germline gene at one end, perhaps through a read error. This rearrangement joins TRBV5-1 to TRBJ1-3; 7 positions match TRBD1. Looked up from germline, CDR1 is SGHRS and CDR2 is YFSETQ. CDR3 length equals 17 residues. The DNA of the CDR3 is TGCGCCAGCAGCTTGGGTGTTGCAGGGGGATCTGCAAACACCATATATTTT. Encoded protein: CASSLGVAGGSANTIYF.

The J gene is TRBJ2-5, the V gene TRBV3-1 (or the pseudogene TRBV3-2), with D tentatively TRBD2 (7 bases). The CDR3 totals 14 residues. The ends were cut back, 4 bases at V and 13 bases at J, with 22 bases in the middle. Germline V lookup: CDR1 LGHDT, CDR2 YNNKEL (reference sequence). CDR3 region: CASSPRAEGGSPYF. The CDR3 DNA reads TGTGCCAGCAGCCCGCGGGCGGAGGGGGGGTCGCCGTACTTC.

This clone has only one observation. The chain links TRBV6-1 to TRBJ1-1; no firm D call. V gave up 0 bases and J gave up 2 bases, with 13 bases separating them. This CDR3 contains 16 residues. CDR1 and CDR2 from the germline V gene are MNHNS and SASEGT. DNA of the CDR3: TGTGCCAGCAGTGAAGCCGGGTGGGCCACTAACACTGAAGCTTTCTTT. It encodes CASSEAGWATNTEAFF.

V is TRBV15 and J is TRBJ2-1, with a tentative D call TRBD1 (6 bases). Germline CDR1 LNHNV, CDR2 YYDKDF (reference sequence). This CDR3 is 16 amino acids long. Trimming stripped 3 bases from V and 12 bases from J, with 24 bases between. DNA of the CDR3: TGTGCCACCAGCAGGGAATGGGGGCAACTACCCGCCGGGCAGTTCTTC. It encodes CATSREWGQLPAGQFF.

The chain employs TRBV6-5 and TRBJ2-7; D gene unclear. V lost 6 bases to trimming and J lost 6 bases, with 15 bases between them. This CDR3 region has 13 residues. In germline, CDR1 is MNHEY, CDR2 SVGAGI. The CDR3 DNA reads TGTGCCAGCAGAGGTACTTCGCCCGCCGAGCAGTACTTC. It is translated as CASRGTSPAEQYF.

This clone was detected only a few times. This chain links TRBV29-1 with TRBJ2-7; TRBD1 matches 10 bases. The trim removed 4 bases at V and 5 bases at J, leaving 11 bases unmatched. This CDR3 region has 15 residues. The germline gives CDR1 SQVTM, CDR2 ANQGSEA. DNA of the CDR3: TGCAGCGTTGTTACGATGTCGACAGGGGGCAACGAGCAGTACTTC. Encoded protein: CSVVTMSTGGNEQYF.